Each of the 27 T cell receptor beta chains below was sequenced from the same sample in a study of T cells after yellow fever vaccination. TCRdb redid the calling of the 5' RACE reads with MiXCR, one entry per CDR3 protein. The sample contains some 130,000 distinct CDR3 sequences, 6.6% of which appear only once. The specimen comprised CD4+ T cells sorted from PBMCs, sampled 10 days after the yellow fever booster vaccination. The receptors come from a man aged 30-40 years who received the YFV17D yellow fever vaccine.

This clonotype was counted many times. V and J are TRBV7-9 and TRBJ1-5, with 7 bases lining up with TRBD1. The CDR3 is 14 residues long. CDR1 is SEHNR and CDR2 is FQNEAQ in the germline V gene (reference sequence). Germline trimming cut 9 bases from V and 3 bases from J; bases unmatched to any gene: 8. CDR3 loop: CARGTGTVNQPQHF. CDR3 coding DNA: TGTGCCAGGGGTACCGGGACAGTCAATCAGCCCCAGCATTTT.

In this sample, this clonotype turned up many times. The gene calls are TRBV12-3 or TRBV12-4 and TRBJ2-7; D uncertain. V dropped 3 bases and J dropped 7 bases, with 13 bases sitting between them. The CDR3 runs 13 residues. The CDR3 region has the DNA TGTGCCAGCAGTTTCGCCGGGCGTACAGAGCAGTACTTC. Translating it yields CASSFAGRTEQYF.

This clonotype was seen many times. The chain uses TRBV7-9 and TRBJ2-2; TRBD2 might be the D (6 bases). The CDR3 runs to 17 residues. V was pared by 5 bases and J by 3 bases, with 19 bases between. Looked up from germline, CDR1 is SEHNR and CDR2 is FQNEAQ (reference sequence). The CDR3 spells CASSKPAGGSDTGELFF. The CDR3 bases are TGTGCCAGCAGCAAACCAGCGGGTGGGAGCGACACCGGGGAGCTGTTTTTT.

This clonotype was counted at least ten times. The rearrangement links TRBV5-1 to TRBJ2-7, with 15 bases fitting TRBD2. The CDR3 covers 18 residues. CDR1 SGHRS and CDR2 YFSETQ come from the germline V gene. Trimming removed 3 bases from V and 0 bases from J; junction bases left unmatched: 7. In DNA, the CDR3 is TGCGCCAGCAGCTCCGGACTAGCGGGAGGGCCGAGCTCCTACGAGCAGTACTTC. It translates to CASSSGLAGGPSSYEQYF. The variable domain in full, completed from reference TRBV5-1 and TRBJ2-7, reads KAGVTQTPRYLIKTRGQQVTLSCSPISGHRSVSWYQQTPGQGLQFLFEYFSETQRNKGNFPGRFSGRQFSNSRSEMNVSTLELGDSALYLCASSSGLAGGPSSYEQYFGPGTRLTVT.

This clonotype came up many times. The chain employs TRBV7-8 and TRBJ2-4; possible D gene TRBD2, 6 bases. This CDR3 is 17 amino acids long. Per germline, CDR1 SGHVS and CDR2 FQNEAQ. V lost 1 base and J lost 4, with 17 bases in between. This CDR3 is CASSLGPPGTGKNIQYF. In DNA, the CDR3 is TGTGCCAGCAGCTTAGGCCCCCCCGGGACTGGGAAAAACATTCAGTACTTC.

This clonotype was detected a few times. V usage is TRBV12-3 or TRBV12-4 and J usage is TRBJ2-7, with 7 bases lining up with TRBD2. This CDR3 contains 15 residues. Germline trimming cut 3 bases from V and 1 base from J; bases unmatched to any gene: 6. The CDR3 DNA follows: TGTGCCAGCAGTTTGGGGGAGGGGCTTTCCTACGAGCAGTACTTC. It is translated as CASSLGEGLSYEQYF.

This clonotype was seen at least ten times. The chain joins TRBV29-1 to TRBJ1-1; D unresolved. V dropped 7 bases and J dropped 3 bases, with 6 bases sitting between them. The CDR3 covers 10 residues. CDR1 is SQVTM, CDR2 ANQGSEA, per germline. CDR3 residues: CSARDTEAFF. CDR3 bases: TGCAGCGCTCGCGACACTGAAGCTTTCTTT.

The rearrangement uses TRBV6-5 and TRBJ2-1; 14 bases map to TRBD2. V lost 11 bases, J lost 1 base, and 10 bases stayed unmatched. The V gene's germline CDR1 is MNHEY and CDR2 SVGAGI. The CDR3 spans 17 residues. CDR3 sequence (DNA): TGTGCCGCCGCGGGACTAGCGGGAGAGAGTTCCTACAATGAGCAGTTCTTC. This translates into CAAAGLAGESSYNEQFF.

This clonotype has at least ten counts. CDR3 nucleotides: TGCGCCAGCAGCTCGACAGGTTCCTATGGCTACACCTTC. Translation gives CASSSTGSYGYTF. This chain connects TRBV5-1 to TRBJ1-2, with a weak D call TRBD1 (6 bases). Germline values: CDR1 SGHRS, CDR2 YFSETQ. The CDR3 spans 13 residues. Deletions cut 3 bases from V and 4 bases from J, with 10 bases between.

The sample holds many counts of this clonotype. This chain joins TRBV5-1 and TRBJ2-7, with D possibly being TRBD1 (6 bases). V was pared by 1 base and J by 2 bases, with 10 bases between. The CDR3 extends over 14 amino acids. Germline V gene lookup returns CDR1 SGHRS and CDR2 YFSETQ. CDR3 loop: CASSLQGSTYEQYF. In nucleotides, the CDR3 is TGCGCCAGCAGCTTGCAGGGGTCTACCTACGAGCAGTACTTC.

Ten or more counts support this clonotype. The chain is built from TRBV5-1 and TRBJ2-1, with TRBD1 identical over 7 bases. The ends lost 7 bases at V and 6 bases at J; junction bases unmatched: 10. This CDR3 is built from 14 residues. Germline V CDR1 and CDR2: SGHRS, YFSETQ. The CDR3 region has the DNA TGCGCCAGCTCTGGGGGACAGACATCCAATGAGCAGTTCTTC. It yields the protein CASSGGQTSNEQFF.

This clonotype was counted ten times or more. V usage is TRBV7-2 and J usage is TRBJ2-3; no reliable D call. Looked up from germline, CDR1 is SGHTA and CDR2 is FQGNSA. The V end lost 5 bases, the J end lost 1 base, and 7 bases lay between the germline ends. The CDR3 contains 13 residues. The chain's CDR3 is CASSPYGTDTQYF. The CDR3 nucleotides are TGTGCCAGCAGCCCCTACGGCACAGATACGCAGTATTTT.

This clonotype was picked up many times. DNA for the CDR3: TGCAGTGCTAGAGATCCGATGGGGACTAACTCCTACAATGAGCAGTTCTTC. Its translation: CSARDPMGTNSYNEQFF. The chain uses TRBV20-1 and TRBJ2-1; the match to TRBD2 covers 7 bases. CDR3 size: 17 residues. The J segment lost 0 bases and the V segment lost 0 bases, leaving 8 bases of the junction unmatched. Germline CDR1 DFQATT, CDR2 SNEGSKA (reference sequence).

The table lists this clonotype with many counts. The CDR3 region is CASSLILVEQFF. In DNA, the CDR3 is TGTGCCAGCAGCTTAATTCTGGTTGAGCAGTTCTTC. The V call is TRBV7-2, the J call TRBJ2-1; D not resolved. The CDR3 loop spans 12 amino acids. V lost 2 bases and J lost 9, with 8 bases in between. Germline values: CDR1 SGHTA, CDR2 FQGNSA.

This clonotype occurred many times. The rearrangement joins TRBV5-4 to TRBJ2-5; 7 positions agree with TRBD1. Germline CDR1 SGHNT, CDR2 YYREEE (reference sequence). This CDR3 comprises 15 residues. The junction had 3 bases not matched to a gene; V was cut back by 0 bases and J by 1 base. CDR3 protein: CASSLAGQPQETQYF. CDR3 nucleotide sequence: TGTGCCAGCAGCTTGGCGGGACAGCCCCAAGAGACCCAGTACTTC.

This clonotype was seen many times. CDR3 protein: CASSTSDTQYF. The CDR3 DNA reads as TGTGCCAGCAGTACATCAGATACGCAGTATTTT. The chain joins TRBV12-3 or TRBV12-4 to TRBJ2-3; D gene unclear. This CDR3 has 11 amino acids. Trimming took 5 bases from V and 4 from J, leaving 4 bases between them.

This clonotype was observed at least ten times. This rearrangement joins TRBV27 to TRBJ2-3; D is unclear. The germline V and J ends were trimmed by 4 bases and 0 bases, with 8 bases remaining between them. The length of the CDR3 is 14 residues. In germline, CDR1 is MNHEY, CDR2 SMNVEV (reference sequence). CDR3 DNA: TGTGCCAGCAGTTCCCCAGCTAGCACAGATACGCAGTATTTT. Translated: CASSSPASTDTQYF.

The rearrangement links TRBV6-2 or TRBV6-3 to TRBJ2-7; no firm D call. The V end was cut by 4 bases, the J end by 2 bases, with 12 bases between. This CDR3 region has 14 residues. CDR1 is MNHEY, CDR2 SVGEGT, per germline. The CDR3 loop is CASSFVLGTYEQYF. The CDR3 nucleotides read TGTGCCAGCAGTTTCGTCCTGGGGACCTACGAGCAGTACTTC.

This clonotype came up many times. The CDR3 sequence: CAVGQMNTEAFF. The CDR3 DNA sequence: TGTGCCGTAGGACAGATGAACACTGAAGCTTTCTTT. The V and J genes are TRBV10-3 and TRBJ1-1, with D possibly TRBD1 on 6 matching bases. CDR3 length: 12 residues. The V end lost 11 bases, the J end lost 0 bases, and 10 bases lay between the germline ends. CDR1 and CDR2 from the germline V gene are ENHRY and SYGVKD.

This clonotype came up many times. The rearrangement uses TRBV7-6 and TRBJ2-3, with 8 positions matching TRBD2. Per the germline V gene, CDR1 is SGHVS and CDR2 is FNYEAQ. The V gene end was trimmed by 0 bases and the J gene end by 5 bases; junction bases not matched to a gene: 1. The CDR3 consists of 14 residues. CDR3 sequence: CASSLATSGDTQYF. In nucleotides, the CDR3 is TGTGCCAGCAGCTTAGCCACTAGCGGAGATACGCAGTATTTT. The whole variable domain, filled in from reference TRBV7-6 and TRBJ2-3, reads GAGVSQSPRYKVTKRGQDVALRCDPISGHVSLYWYRQALGQGPEFLTYFNYEAQQDKSGLPNDRFSAERPEGSISTLTIQRTEQRDSAMYRCASSLATSGDTQYFGPGTRLTVL.

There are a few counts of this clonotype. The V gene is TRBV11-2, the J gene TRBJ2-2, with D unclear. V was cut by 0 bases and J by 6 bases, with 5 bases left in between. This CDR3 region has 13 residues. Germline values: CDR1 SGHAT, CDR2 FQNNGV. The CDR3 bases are TGTGCCAGCAGCTTAGACCCCTCCGGGGAGCTGTTTTTT. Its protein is CASSLDPSGELFF.

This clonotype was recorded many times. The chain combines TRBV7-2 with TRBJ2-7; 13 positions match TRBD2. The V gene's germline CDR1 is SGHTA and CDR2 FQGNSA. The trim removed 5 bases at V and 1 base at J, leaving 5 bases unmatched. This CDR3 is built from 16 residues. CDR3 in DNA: TGTGCCAGCAGCGGGACTAGCGGGGTGGTTTCCTACGAGCAGTACTTC. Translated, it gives CASSGTSGVVSYEQYF.

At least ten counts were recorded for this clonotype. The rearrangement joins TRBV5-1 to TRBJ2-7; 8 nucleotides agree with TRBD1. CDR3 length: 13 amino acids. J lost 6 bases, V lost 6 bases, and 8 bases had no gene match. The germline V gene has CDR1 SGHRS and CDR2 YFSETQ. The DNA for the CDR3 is TGCGCCAGCAAGGTAGCAGGGGGCGTCGAGCAGTACTTC. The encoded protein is CASKVAGGVEQYF.

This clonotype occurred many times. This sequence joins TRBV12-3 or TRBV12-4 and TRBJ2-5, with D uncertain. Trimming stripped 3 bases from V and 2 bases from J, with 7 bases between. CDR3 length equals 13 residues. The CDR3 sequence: CASSLGFQETQYF. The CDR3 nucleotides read TGTGCCAGCAGTTTGGGATTTCAAGAGACCCAGTACTTC.

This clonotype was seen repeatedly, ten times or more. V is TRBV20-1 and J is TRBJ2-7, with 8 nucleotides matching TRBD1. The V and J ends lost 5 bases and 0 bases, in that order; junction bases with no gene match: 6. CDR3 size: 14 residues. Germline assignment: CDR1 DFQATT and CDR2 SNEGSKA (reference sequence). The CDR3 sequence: CSARGQGGSYEQYF. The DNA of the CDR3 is TGCAGTGCTCGTGGACAGGGTGGCTCCTACGAGCAGTACTTC.

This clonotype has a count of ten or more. This CDR3 is CSAWAGTSDNEQFF. DNA of the CDR3: TGCAGTGCTTGGGCCGGGACTAGTGACAATGAGCAGTTCTTC. The chain links TRBV20-1 to TRBJ2-1; 8 nucleotides agree with TRBD2. The CDR3 totals 14 residues. Trimming removed 5 bases from V and 5 bases from J; junction bases left unmatched: 8. The germline gives CDR1 DFQATT, CDR2 SNEGSKA (reference sequence).

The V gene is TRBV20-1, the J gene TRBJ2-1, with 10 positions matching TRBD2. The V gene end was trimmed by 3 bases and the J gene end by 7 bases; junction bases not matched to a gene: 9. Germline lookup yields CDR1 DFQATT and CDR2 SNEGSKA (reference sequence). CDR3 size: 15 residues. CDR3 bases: TGCAGTGCTAGTCCAGCGGGAGGGCGAAGTAATGAGCAGTTCTTC. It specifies CSASPAGGRSNEQFF.